This entry concerns a single TCR beta chain. Other DNA sequences of this sample code for an identical CDR3. The sample comes from a study of blood T cell repertoires in COVID-19. This CDR3 region has 15 residues. The germline V and J ends were trimmed by 2 bases and 0 bases, with 8 bases remaining between them. CDR1 LNHDA and CDR2 SQIVND come from the germline V gene (reference sequence). Source study methods: Reference gene primer amplification gave estimated nucleated cell counts. The assay was immunoSEQ multiplex PCR, and TCRdb's table has in-frame clones only and misses some. V and J calls and clone size are copied from that table; D and trimming were computed from the DNA. In the table there are fewer than 250,000 clones, 84% of which are singletons.

This receptor was obtained from a man in his fifties with acute or convalescent COVID-19. The chain has TRBV19 and TRBJ2-1, with D possibly TRBD2 on 6 matching bases. The sequencing sample was made of peripheral blood. The CDR3 DNA reads as TGTGCCAGTAGTATATCCGGGAGCTCCTACAATGAGCAGTTCTTC. Translation gives CASSISGSSYNEQFF.